The clone carrying this TCR beta chain was observed once. The antigen remains undetermined. The data are from a study of immune cell composition in non-small cell lung cancer. Broader study findings: Tumour-reactive clones were not shown to match dominant in vivo tumour clones.

Normal lung sampling was at least 3 cm from the tumour, as distant as possible. Generated by immunoSEQ multiplex PCR, the TCRdb table keeps only in-frame clones and is missing some. The table records around 2,000 clones, roughly 70% of them present only once. From germline, CDR1 is SGHTA and CDR2 FQGNSA. This CDR3 is 14 amino acids long. Trimming removed 5 bases at V and 7 bases at J, with 15 bases between. The clonotype was recovered from a human donor with non-small cell lung cancer. The source material was non-adjacent lung tissue. This chain links TRBV7-2 with TRBJ2-1; possible D gene TRBD1, 6 bases. The CDR3 nucleotides read TGTGCCAGCAGCGCAACACAGGGCCGGAATGAGCAGTTCTTC. It codes for CASSATQGRNEQFF.